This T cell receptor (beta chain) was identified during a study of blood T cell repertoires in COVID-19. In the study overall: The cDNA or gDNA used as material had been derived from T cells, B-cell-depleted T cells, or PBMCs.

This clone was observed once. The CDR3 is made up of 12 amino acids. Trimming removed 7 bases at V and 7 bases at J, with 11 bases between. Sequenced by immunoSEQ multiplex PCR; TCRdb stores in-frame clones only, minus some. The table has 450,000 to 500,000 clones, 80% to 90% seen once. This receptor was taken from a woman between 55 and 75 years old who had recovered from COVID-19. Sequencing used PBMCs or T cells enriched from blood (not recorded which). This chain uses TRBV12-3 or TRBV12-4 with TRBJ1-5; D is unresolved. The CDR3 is CASTLGSQPQHF. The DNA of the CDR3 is TGTGCCAGCACCTTGGGGAGCCAGCCCCAGCATTTT.